This TCR beta chain appears in the sequencing data of a study of blood T cell repertoires in COVID-19. Looking at the study overall: The United States, Italy and Spain provided the acute and convalescent COVID-19 samples. The cDNA or gDNA used as material had been derived from T cells, B-cell-depleted T cells, or PBMCs.

Original methodology: Amplification of reference gene primers provided the estimated nucleated cell counts. The table came from immunoSEQ multiplex PCR; TCRdb's copy has only in-frame clones and leaves some out. V, J and clone size were drawn from that table, and D and trimming were deduced from the DNA. The table has approximately 230,000 clones, around 82% seen once; the top ten hold 4.9%. This clone was seen more than once but under ten times. The CDR3 totals 12 residues. Germline V CDR1 and CDR2: ENHRY, SYGVKD. Trimming removed 3 bases from V and 7 bases from J, with 9 bases in between. The receptor was isolated from a woman of 80 years or more with active or convalescent COVID-19. V gene TRBV10-3 combines with J gene TRBJ1-2; D call uncertain. Sequencing was performed on peripheral blood. The chain's CDR3 is CAISETGRGYTF. CDR3 coding DNA: TGTGCCATCAGTGAAACCGGTCGTGGCTACACCTTC.